This T cell receptor (beta chain) was sequenced in a study of blood T cells in healthy people across ages. Study conclusions and caveats: Unsorted PBMC material precluded a definitive naive versus antigen-experienced comparison. Observed TCR beta diversity per million T cells went down as age went up. This fall followed a roughly linear course with age.

PCR was performed a second time for 7 to 11 cycles using a sample-barcoded 5' primer and a J-beta primer mix. TCRdb re-called the 5' RACE reads through MiXCR, storing one row per CDR3 protein. This sample has more than 900,000 distinct CDR3 sequences, with 29% found just once. This clonotype was recorded many times. Its cognate antigen is unknown. Germline CDR1 SGDLS, CDR2 YYNGEE. The V and J ends lost 5 bases and 5 bases respectively, with 20 bases between them. The CDR3 consists of 15 residues. This sample also appeared in a second study, on T cells of mothers and their children. That source notes: Evidence of persistent microchimeric T cell clones was absent.

This TCR came from a middle-aged woman in good health. Sequencing was carried out using blood. This sequence joins TRBV9 and TRBJ2-7, with D tentatively TRBD2 (7 bases). The CDR3 protein is CASSLEGGQTNEQYF. CDR3 in DNA: TGTGCCAGCAGTCTAGAGGGGGGGCAGACAAACGAGCAGTACTTC.